This T cell receptor (beta chain) was profiled in a study of T-cell reconstitution after alpha-beta-depleted transplantation in children. General study findings and limits: T-cell numbers and diversity, one year after transplant, stemmed largely from T cells that were newly produced. In patients about two months after transplant, alpha-beta T cells reportedly arose from several hundred expanded graft clones. From surviving recipient T cells and thymic progenitors came the high day-60 TCRbeta diversity observed in some patients.

Comment on this clonotype: Its specificity is unknown.

For TCRbeta, the library was prepared with unique molecular identifiers. MiXCR was run by TCRdb on the PCR reads, yielding one entry per CDR3 protein. This table holds about 110,000 distinct CDR3 sequences, approximately 6% found once. The sequence was obtained from a male patient aged 2 to 10 who had a stem cell transplant for acute lymphoblastic leukemia, so the T cells may come from the graft donor. The sample was PBMCs, mostly from graft donor cells, taken 360 days after TCRalphabeta/CD19-depleted stem cell transplant.

The CDR3 region has the DNA TGCAGCGTTGTGTGGGGGTCAGGGGTGGTGAAGACCGGGGAGCTGTTTTTT. It codes for CSVVWGSGVVKTGELFF. This chain connects TRBV29-1 to TRBJ2-2; a possible D gene is TRBD1 (6 bases). Trimming pared 4 bases from V and 5 bases from J, leaving 23 bases between. There are 17 residues in the CDR3. Per germline, CDR1 SQVTM and CDR2 ANQGSEA.